These 2 T cell receptor beta chains came from one sample sequenced in a study of shared clonotypes between healthy human individuals. TCRdb's table, derived via immunoSEQ multiplex PCR, lists solely in-frame clones and lacks some. The repertoire includes more than 900,000 clones, around 82% of them detected once, and more than 0.55% sits in the top ten. Sequences were obtained from memory CD4+ T cells from PBMCs. Subset reported: CD45RA-negative fraction. Receptors originate from a man aged 18-30 years in good health. Some clones in this sample may be carry-over from other donors' samples.

This clone has a handful of counts. The V call is TRBV7-3, the J call TRBJ2-5, with a tentative D call TRBD2 (5 bases). Trimming stripped 4 bases from V and 5 bases from J, with 17 bases between. This CDR3 contains 15 residues. Germline loops: CDR1 SGHTA, CDR2 FQGTGA. The CDR3 protein is CASSSRPVPGETQYF. Here the CDR3 DNA reads TGTGCCAGCAGCTCTAGGCCAGTACCGGGGGAGACCCAGTACTTC.

Comment on this clone: At the DNA level, this CDR3 is encoded by other sequences in the same sample as well. The V gene is TRBV5-1, the J gene TRBJ2-3; 7 bases fit TRBD2. CDR3 length: 14 amino acids. Germline V gene sequence: CDR1 SGHRS, CDR2 YFSETQ. V was pared by 2 bases and J by 0 bases, with 0 bases of the junction left unmatched. CDR3 bases: TGCGCCAGCAGCTTTAGCGGGAGCACAGATACGCAGTATTTT. Its protein product is CASSFSGSTDTQYF.